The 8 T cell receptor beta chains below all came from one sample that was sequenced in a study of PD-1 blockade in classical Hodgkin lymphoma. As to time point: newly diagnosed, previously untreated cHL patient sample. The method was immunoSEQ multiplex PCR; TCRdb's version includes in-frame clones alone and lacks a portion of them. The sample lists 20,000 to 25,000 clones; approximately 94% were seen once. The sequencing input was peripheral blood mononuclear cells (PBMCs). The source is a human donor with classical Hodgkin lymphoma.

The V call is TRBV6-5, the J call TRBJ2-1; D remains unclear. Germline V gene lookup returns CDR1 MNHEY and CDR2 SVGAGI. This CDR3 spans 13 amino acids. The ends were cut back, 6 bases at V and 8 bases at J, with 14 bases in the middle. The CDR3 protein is CASSRGPSHEQFF. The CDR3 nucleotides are TGTGCCAGCAGCCGCGGACCATCGCATGAGCAGTTCTTC.

The CDR3 DNA sequence: TGCGCCAGCAGCCCGGGACAGATGAACACTGAAGCTTTCTTT. Translating gives CASSPGQMNTEAFF. The rearrangement links TRBV5-1 to TRBJ1-1, with 7 bases aligning to TRBD1. With V trimmed by 4 bases and J by 0 bases, 3 bases remained unmatched. The germline V gene encodes CDR1 SGHRS and CDR2 YFSETQ. The CDR3 sequence is 14 residues long.

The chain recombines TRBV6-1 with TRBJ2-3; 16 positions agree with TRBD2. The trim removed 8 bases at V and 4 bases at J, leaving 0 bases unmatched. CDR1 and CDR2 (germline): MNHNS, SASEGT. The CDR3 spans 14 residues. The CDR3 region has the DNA TGTGCCAGCGGGACTAGCGGGGGGGCAGATACGCAGTATTTT. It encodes CASGTSGGADTQYF.

The CDR3 is CATSRVRGAGNEQYF. DNA for the CDR3: TGTGCCACCAGCAGAGTTCGGGGGGCTGGGAACGAGCAGTACTTC. J is TRBJ2-7 and V is TRBV15; D might be TRBD2 (7 bases). Germline values: CDR1 LNHNV, CDR2 YYDKDF (reference sequence). The CDR3 totals 15 residues. The V and J ends lost 1 base and 5 bases respectively, with 15 bases between them. Using reference TRBV15 and TRBJ2-7 for the parts outside the CDR3, the full variable domain is DAMVIQNPRYQVTQFGKPVTLSCSQTLNHNVMYWYQQKSSQAPKLLFHYYDKDFNNEADTPDNFQSRRPNTSFCFLDIRSPGLGDTAMYLCATSRVRGAGNEQYFGPGTRLTVT.

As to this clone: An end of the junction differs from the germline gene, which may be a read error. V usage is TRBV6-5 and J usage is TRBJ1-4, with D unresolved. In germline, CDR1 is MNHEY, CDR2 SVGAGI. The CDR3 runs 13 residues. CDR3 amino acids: CASNYRINEKLFF. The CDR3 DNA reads TGTGCCAGCAATTACCGGATTAATGAAAAACTGTTTTTT.

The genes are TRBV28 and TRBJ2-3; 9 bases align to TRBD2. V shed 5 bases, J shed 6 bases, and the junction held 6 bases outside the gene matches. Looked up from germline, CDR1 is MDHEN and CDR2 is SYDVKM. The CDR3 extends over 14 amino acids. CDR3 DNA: TGTGCCAGCAGTCCGCCTACTAGCGGGGATACGCAGTATTTT. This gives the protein CASSPPTSGDTQYF.

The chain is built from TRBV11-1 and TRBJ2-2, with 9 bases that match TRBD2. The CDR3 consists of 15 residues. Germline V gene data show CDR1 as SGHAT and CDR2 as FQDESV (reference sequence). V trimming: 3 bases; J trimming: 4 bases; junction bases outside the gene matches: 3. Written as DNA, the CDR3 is TGTGCCAGCAGCTTGCTAGCGGGGACCACCGGGGAGCTGTTTTTT. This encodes CASSLLAGTTGELFF.

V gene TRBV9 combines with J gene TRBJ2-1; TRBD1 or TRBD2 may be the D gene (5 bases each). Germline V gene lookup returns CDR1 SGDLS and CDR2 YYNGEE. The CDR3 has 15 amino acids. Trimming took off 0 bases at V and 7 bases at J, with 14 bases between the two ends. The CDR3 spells CASSVATGTPNEQFF. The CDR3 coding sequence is TGTGCCAGCAGCGTAGCTACTGGGACGCCGAATGAGCAGTTCTTC.